Sequencing of this T cell receptor (beta chain) was carried out in a study of shared clonotypes between healthy human individuals. As for the study in general: Donors had three CD4 naive, three CD4 memory, two CD8 naive and one CD8 memory plate apiece.

Cells designated naive CD8 were CD45RO-negative and were positively selected for CCR7, with terminally differentiated effector memory CD45RA+ cells excluded. The authors distributed each subset's genomic DNA evenly over several immunoSEQ plates. Sequencing used immunoSEQ multiplex PCR; TCRdb keeps in-frame clones, though not all of them. The sample has about 2 million clones; approximately 94% are singletons. The CDR3 extends over 12 amino acids. CDR1 and CDR2 (germline): SEHNR, FQNEAQ (reference sequence). The junction had 0 bases not matched to a gene; V was cut back by 8 bases and J by 1 base. The receptor was isolated from a man aged 18-30 years in good health. This chain uses TRBV7-9 with TRBJ1-1; the match to TRBD1 covers 8 bases. Source material: naive CD8+ T cells sorted from blood. The CDR3 region has the DNA TGTGCCAGCGGGACAGGGAACACTGAAGCTTTCTTT. It encodes CASGTGNTEAFF. Supplemented by reference TRBV7-9 and TRBJ1-1, the full variable domain reads DTGVSQNPRHKITKRGQNVTFRCDPISEHNRLYWYRQTLGQGPEFLTYFQNEAQLEKSRLLSDRFSAERPKGSFSTLEIQRTEQGDSAMYLCASGTGNTEAFFGQGTRLTVV.